The 25 T cell receptor beta chains presented below share a single source sample, sequenced in a study of T cell responses to AZD1222 COVID-19 vaccine. The assay was immunoSEQ multiplex PCR, and TCRdb's table has in-frame clones only and misses some. The sample lists about 130,000 clones; about 86% were seen once. This sample comprised peripheral blood, obtained on day 0 of AZD1222 vaccination. All receptors come from an adult in good health.

The genes are TRBV5-1 and TRBJ2-7, with TRBD2 matching 12 bases. CDR1 and CDR2 from the germline V gene are SGHRS and YFSETQ. J gave up 7 bases and V 4 bases, and 9 bases lay outside the gene matches. There are 15 residues in the CDR3. The CDR3 sequence: CASSDLAGGPREQYF. The CDR3 region has the DNA TGCGCCAGCAGCGATCTAGCGGGAGGGCCGAGGGAGCAGTACTTC.

This clone was seen only a few times. The chain uses TRBV5-1 and TRBJ1-4, with TRBD1 as a possible D gene (5 bases). The CDR3 length is 14 residues. The V gene lost 4 bases and the J gene lost 6 bases, with 13 bases spanning the gap. Germline CDR1 is SGHRS and CDR2 is YFSETQ. The CDR3 protein is CASSVLGGDEKLFF. For the CDR3, the DNA is TGCGCCAGCAGCGTGTTGGGGGGAGATGAAAAACTGTTTTTT.

This rearrangement joins TRBV28 to TRBJ1-1; D ambiguous. The CDR3 covers 15 residues. Trimming pared 3 bases from V and 0 bases from J, leaving 11 bases between. CDR1 and CDR2 from the germline V gene are MDHEN and SYDVKM. This chain's CDR3 is CASSFSRGVNTEAFF. The CDR3 DNA follows: TGTGCCAGCAGTTTTAGTCGTGGCGTGAACACTGAAGCTTTCTTT.

The rearrangement uses TRBV6-1 and TRBJ1-2; the match to TRBD1 covers 9 bases. This CDR3 has 17 residues. In germline, CDR1 is MNHNS, CDR2 SASEGT. J gave up 0 bases and V 2 bases, and 7 bases lay outside the gene matches. The CDR3 spells CASSEKNRGLSNYGYTF. The CDR3 bases are TGTGCCAGCAGTGAAAAGAACAGGGGGCTGTCTAACTATGGCTACACCTTC.

The chain is built from TRBV11-2 and TRBJ1-5, with D possibly TRBD1 on 5 matching bases. CDR3 length equals 13 residues. The germline V gene encodes CDR1 SGHAT and CDR2 FQNNGV. With 5 bases removed from V and 3 bases from J, the gap between germline ends came to 8 bases. DNA of the CDR3: TGTGCCAGCAGCGAGACAGACAATCAGCCCCAGCATTTT. Protein product: CASSETDNQPQHF.

The chain employs TRBV10-3 and TRBJ2-4, with TRBD1 matching 10 bases. The CDR3 length is 14 residues. CDR1 is ENHRY, CDR2 SYGVKD, per germline. The V segment lost 6 bases and the J segment 8 bases; nucleotides outside the gene matches: 7. CDR3 sequence reads: CAISRGDRGDIQYF. In DNA form, the CDR3 reads TGTGCCATCAGCCGAGGGGACAGGGGTGACATTCAGTACTTC.

CDR3 DNA: TGTGCCAGCAGCGTAGCCCAGACAGGGGGGCCAGATACGCAGTATTTT. It translates to CASSVAQTGGPDTQYF. This chain uses TRBV9 with TRBJ2-3, with 9 bases matching TRBD1. Germline values: CDR1 SGDLS, CDR2 YYNGEE. V gave up 0 bases and J gave up 4 bases; unmatched junction bases: 6. There are 16 residues in the CDR3.

This rearrangement joins TRBV6-5 to TRBJ1-2; TRBD1 agrees at 10 bases. The germline CDR1 and CDR2 sequences are MNHEY and SVGAGI. V lost 8 bases and J lost 8; bases outside the gene matches: 8. This CDR3 spans 13 amino acids. DNA of the CDR3: TGTGCCAGCGGAGCCGGGACAGGGGCCGGCTACACCTTC. Protein: CASGAGTGAGYTF.

This chain connects TRBV7-3 to TRBJ2-1; D not resolved. Germline V gene data show CDR1 as SGHTA and CDR2 as FQGTGA. This CDR3 contains 14 residues. V dropped 5 bases and J dropped 8 bases, with 16 bases sitting between them. The CDR3 DNA is TGTGCCAGCAGCCACTACCATGGGAACGATGAGCAGTTCTTC. Residues: CASSHYHGNDEQFF.

The CDR3 sequence is CASSPPFGGRGGNEQFF. CDR3 nucleotide sequence: TGCGCCAGCAGCCCCCCTTTTGGTGGGAGGGGTGGGAATGAGCAGTTCTTC. The V and J genes are TRBV5-1 and TRBJ2-1, with 7 bases identical to TRBD2. Trimming took 4 bases from V and 7 from J; bases not matched to a gene: 17. The CDR3 loop spans 17 amino acids. Germline loops: CDR1 SGHRS, CDR2 YFSETQ.

This chain uses TRBV5-8 with TRBJ1-1, with unresolved D. Germline assignment: CDR1 SGHTS and CDR2 YDEGEE. With 2 bases removed from V and 1 base from J, the gap between germline ends came to 6 bases. The CDR3 sequence is 13 residues long. As DNA, the CDR3 is TGTGCCAGCAGCTTACGAGGGAACACTGAAGCTTTCTTT. It yields the protein CASSLRGNTEAFF.

This clone was recorded once. The chain employs TRBV18 and TRBJ1-5, with 9 nucleotides matching TRBD1. With 3 bases clipped from V and 3 bases from J, the junction kept 3 bases outside the gene matches. There are 15 residues in the CDR3. From germline, CDR1 is KGHSH and CDR2 LQKENI. This chain's CDR3 is CASSPGQGTNQPQHF. The CDR3 DNA follows: TGTGCCAGCTCACCGGGACAGGGCACCAATCAGCCCCAGCATTTT. The full variable domain, rest sourced from reference TRBV18 and TRBJ1-5, is NAGVMQNPRHLVRRRGQEARLRCSPMKGHSHVYWYRQLPEEGLKFMVYLQKENIIDESGMPKERFSAEFPKEGPSILRIQQVVRGDSAAYFCASSPGQGTNQPQHFGDGTRLSIL.

J is TRBJ2-3 and V is TRBV11-2; weak D call: TRBD2 (6 bases). V lost 5 bases and J lost 6, with 15 bases in between. CDR1 SGHAT and CDR2 FQNNGV come from the germline V gene. This CDR3 is built from 14 residues. The CDR3 DNA reads TGTGCCAGCAGCCTCCGGGGGTACCAGGATACGCAGTATTTT. This codes for CASSLRGYQDTQYF.

This clone was counted only a few times. The rearrangement joins TRBV7-2 to TRBJ2-7, with D possibly TRBD2 on 6 matching bases. The CDR3 sequence is 13 residues long. Trimming removed 4 bases at V and 4 bases at J, with 11 bases between. The germline CDR1 and CDR2 sequences are SGHTA and FQGNSA. CDR3 sequence reads: CASSSGLGYEQYF. CDR3 in DNA: TGTGCCAGCAGCTCGGGACTGGGGTACGAGCAGTACTTC.

The V call is TRBV5-1, the J call TRBJ1-2; 7 bases fit TRBD1. This CDR3 is 13 amino acids long. Looked up from germline, CDR1 is SGHRS and CDR2 is YFSETQ. Trimming removed 3 bases from V and 2 bases from J; junction bases left unmatched: 1. CDR3 nucleotide sequence: TGCGCCAGCAGCTCGGGACAGAACTATGGCTACACCTTC. Translating gives CASSSGQNYGYTF.

The chain carries TRBV3-1 (or the pseudogene TRBV3-2) and TRBJ2-3; 13 bases map to TRBD2. The CDR3 consists of 15 residues. J was trimmed by 5 bases and V by 6 bases; bases with no gene match: 5. Germline CDR1 is LGHDT and CDR2 is YNNKEL (reference sequence). This CDR3 reads CASRRLAGGQDTQYF. As DNA, the CDR3 is TGTGCCAGCAGGCGACTAGCGGGAGGACAAGATACGCAGTATTTT.

The chain is built from TRBV7-2 and TRBJ2-1; no clear D gene. V gave up 5 bases and J gave up 0 bases, with 11 bases separating them. Germline assignment: CDR1 SGHTA and CDR2 FQGNSA. This CDR3 region has 15 residues. CDR3 in DNA: TGTGCCAGCAGCATGTCCTCCAGCTCCTACAATGAGCAGTTCTTC. Its translation: CASSMSSSSYNEQFF.

This rearrangement joins TRBV28 to TRBJ1-3, with D tentatively TRBD1 (5 bases). V shed 2 bases and J shed 8 bases, with 16 bases lying between them. The CDR3 is 15 residues long. CDR1 and CDR2 from the germline V gene are MDHEN and SYDVKM. CDR3 in DNA: TGTGCCAGCAGTTTACCTCAGGGTGTCGTAGACACCATATATTTT. Protein sequence: CASSLPQGVVDTIYF.

The rearrangement uses TRBV19 and TRBJ2-2, with 7 positions matching TRBD2. Germline CDR1 LNHDA, CDR2 SQIVND (reference sequence). Trimming at V came to 6 bases and at J to 2 bases, leaving 6 bases not matched to a gene. The CDR3 is 15 amino acids. The DNA of the CDR3 is TGTGCCAGTAGACGCGGGAGTAGTAACACCGGGGAGCTGTTTTTT. This gives the protein CASRRGSSNTGELFF.

The gene calls are TRBV3-1 (or the pseudogene TRBV3-2) and TRBJ1-2, with 11 positions matching TRBD1. The trim removed 4 bases at V and 7 bases at J, leaving 5 bases unmatched. From germline, CDR1 is LGHDT and CDR2 YNNKEL (reference sequence). There are 14 residues in the CDR3. The CDR3 DNA follows: TGTGCCAGCAGCCTCGGACAGGGGGCCCCTGGCTACACCTTC. Translation gives CASSLGQGAPGYTF.

This clone was picked up one time. This rearrangement joins TRBV19 to TRBJ1-5, with D perhaps matching TRBD1 (6 bases). The V and J ends lost 3 bases and 4 bases respectively, with 13 bases between them. The CDR3 extends over 15 amino acids. The V gene's germline CDR1 is LNHDA and CDR2 SQIVND (reference sequence). CDR3 sequence (DNA): TGTGCCAGTAGTATTTATTGGACAGATAATCAGCCCCAGCATTTT. It specifies CASSIYWTDNQPQHF. The full variable domain, completed using reference TRBV19 and TRBJ1-5, is DGGITQSPKYLFRKEGQNVTLSCEQNLNHDAMYWYRQDPGQGLRLIYYSQIVNDFQKGDIAEGYSVSREKKESFPLTVTSAQKNPTAFYLCASSIYWTDNQPQHFGDGTRLSIL.

J is TRBJ1-2 and V is TRBV29-1; 7 positions agree with TRBD1. CDR3 length: 13 residues. Per the germline V gene, CDR1 is SQVTM and CDR2 is ANQGSEA. V lost 3 bases, J lost 3 bases, and 4 bases stayed unmatched. The CDR3 loop is CSVDPGGDYGYTF. CDR3 nucleotides: TGCAGCGTTGATCCAGGGGGTGACTATGGCTACACCTTC.

The chain links TRBV7-6 to TRBJ2-2, with TRBD1 matching over 10 bases. With 2 bases clipped from V and 5 bases from J, the junction kept 2 bases outside the gene matches. This CDR3 has 15 amino acids. Germline V CDR1 and CDR2: SGHVS, FNYEAQ. CDR3 DNA: TGTGCCAGCAGCTTAATGGGACAGGGGACCGGGGAGCTGTTTTTT. This encodes CASSLMGQGTGELFF.

This chain joins TRBV7-9 and TRBJ1-1; D is perhaps TRBD1 (6 bases). The CDR3 contains 13 residues. Per the germline V gene, CDR1 is SEHNR and CDR2 is FQNEAQ (reference sequence). The V gene lost 1 base and the J gene lost 4 bases, with 7 bases spanning the gap. The CDR3 spells CASSLGTVTEAFF. The CDR3 coding sequence is TGTGCCAGCAGCTTAGGGACAGTCACTGAAGCTTTCTTT.

The chain has TRBV9 and TRBJ1-2, with 7 bases fitting TRBD1. CDR1 and CDR2 from the germline V gene are SGDLS and YYNGEE. There are 13 residues in the CDR3. After removal of 3 bases from V and 8 bases from J, the junction contained 7 bases not matched to a gene. The CDR3 loop reads CASSAQGEWGYTF. The CDR3, as DNA: TGTGCCAGCAGCGCCCAGGGGGAGTGGGGCTACACCTTC. Together with reference TRBV9 and TRBJ1-2, the CDR3 gives the full variable domain: DSGVTQTPKHLITATGQRVTLRCSPRSGDLSVYWYQQSLDQGLQFLIQYYNGEERAKGNILERFSAQQFPDLHSELNLSSLELGDSALYFCASSAQGEWGYTFGSGTRLTVV.